A single sample gave rise to the 16 T cell receptor beta chains below, sequenced in a study of shared clonotypes between healthy human individuals. CD45RO-negative, CCR7-positively selected cells formed the naive CD8 fraction, excluding terminally differentiated effector memory CD45RA+ cells. Clones were read by immunoSEQ multiplex PCR, and TCRdb kept only the in-frame ones, dropping some. Of roughly 2.1 million clones in the sample, around 93% are singletons; the top ten hold 1.5% to 2%. Sequencing input: naive CD8+ T cells from PBMCs. The receptors were gathered from a man between 18 and 35 years old in good health. Some clones in this sample may be carry-over from other donors' samples.

The chain couples TRBV7-9 to TRBJ2-1, with D possibly matching TRBD2 (6 bases). Germline CDR1 and CDR2: SEHNR and FQNEAQ (reference sequence). The CDR3 runs to 14 residues. V was pared by 8 bases and J by 3 bases, with 14 bases between. CDR3 region: CASAGIMDYNEQFF. As DNA, the CDR3 is TGTGCCAGCGCGGGGATCATGGACTACAATGAGCAGTTCTTC.

The chain couples TRBV4-1 to TRBJ2-1; 15 bases align to TRBD2. The trim removed 6 bases at V and 7 bases at J, leaving 7 bases unmatched. The length of the CDR3 is 16 residues. Germline V gives CDR1 MGHRA, CDR2 YSYEKL. The CDR3 coding sequence is TGCGCCAGCAGGCCCGGACTAGCGGGAGGGAGTAATGAGCAGTTCTTC. Residues: CASRPGLAGGSNEQFF.

This clone was counted only a few times. The chain combines TRBV25-1 with TRBJ1-1, with D possibly matching TRBD1 (5 bases). The germline V and J ends were trimmed by 6 bases and 0 bases, with 14 bases remaining between them. The CDR3 extends over 15 amino acids. Germline CDR1 and CDR2: MGHDK and SYGVNS. CDR3 nucleotide sequence: TGTGCCAGCAGCACGGGACGGAACTTGAACACTGAAGCTTTCTTT. Its translation is CASSTGRNLNTEAFF.

The J gene is TRBJ2-2, the V gene TRBV5-6; weak D call: TRBD2 (5 bases). CDR3 length equals 17 residues. Germline CDR1 and CDR2: SGHDT and YYEEEE. The V and J ends lost 4 bases and 4 bases respectively, with 20 bases between them. The CDR3 nucleotides are TGTGCCAGCAGCATTGGATCTAGGAGGTTGGGCACCGGGGAGCTGTTTTTT. It translates to CASSIGSRRLGTGELFF.

This clone was seen a single time. V and J are TRBV11-2 and TRBJ1-1; D perhaps matches TRBD1 (6 bases). The CDR3 extends over 15 amino acids. In germline, CDR1 is SGHAT, CDR2 FQNNGV. The V end was cut by 2 bases, the J end by 3 bases, with 13 bases between. The CDR3 spells CASSLQGLRHTEAFF. The DNA for the CDR3 is TGTGCCAGCAGCTTACAGGGGTTGAGGCACACTGAAGCTTTCTTT.

This clone was observed once. The chain joins TRBV27 to TRBJ2-7, with 8 bases aligning to TRBD1. CDR3 size: 14 residues. In germline, CDR1 is MNHEY, CDR2 SMNVEV (reference sequence). Trimming cost V 7 bases and J 2 bases; bases outside gene matches: 7. CDR3 protein: CASTPGTGPYEQYF. The CDR3, as DNA: TGTGCCAGCACCCCGGGGACAGGACCCTACGAGCAGTACTTC.

The rearrangement uses TRBV7-6 and TRBJ2-3, with a weak D call TRBD2 (5 bases). V was pared by 5 bases and J by 6 bases, with 12 bases between. Germline lookup yields CDR1 SGHVS and CDR2 FNYEAQ. The CDR3 contains 13 residues. CDR3 sequence: CASSRIRGDTQYF. CDR3 DNA: TGTGCCAGCAGCCGGATCAGAGGGGATACGCAGTATTTT.

On this clone: The identical CDR3 is also encoded by other nucleotide sequences in the sample. The genes are TRBV7-9 and TRBJ2-7; tentatively, D is TRBD2 (5 bases). With 0 bases removed from V and 4 bases from J, the gap between germline ends came to 10 bases. The CDR3 runs to 14 residues. CDR1 is SEHNR, CDR2 FQNEAQ, per germline (reference sequence). DNA for the CDR3: TGTGCCAGCAGCTTAGCGGGGAGAGGGTACGAGCAGTACTTC. Its protein is CASSLAGRGYEQYF.

The chain uses TRBV7-3 and TRBJ2-7; D is uncertain. The V and J ends lost 5 bases and 2 bases respectively, with 22 bases between them. There are 17 residues in the CDR3. Germline V gives CDR1 SGHTA, CDR2 FQGTGA. CDR3 sequence (DNA): TGTGCCAGCAGCCAATCTCCCCCCCTGGCGCTCACCTACGAGCAGTACTTC. Translation: CASSQSPPLALTYEQYF.

The chain carries TRBV7-9 and TRBJ2-7, with 9 bases that match TRBD1. Germline assignment: CDR1 SEHNR and CDR2 FQNEAQ (reference sequence). This CDR3 is 15 amino acids long. Losses at the gene ends were 0 bases for V and 4 bases for J; bases not matched to a gene: 4. The CDR3 nucleotides are TGTGCCAGCAGCTTAGCGAGGACAGGGGCTTACGAGCAGTACTTC. Protein product: CASSLARTGAYEQYF.

This clone was recorded only once. The chain joins TRBV28 to TRBJ2-7, with D possibly TRBD1 on 5 matching bases. CDR1 and CDR2 from the germline V gene are MDHEN and SYDVKM. V was cut by 7 bases and J by 1 base, with 14 bases left in between. This CDR3 is 14 amino acids long. The chain's CDR3 is CASTHQGLSYEQYF. The DNA for the CDR3 is TGTGCCAGCACTCACCAGGGTCTTTCCTACGAGCAGTACTTC.

This clone came up once. The genes are TRBV29-1 and TRBJ2-1; 8 bases are shared with TRBD2. V shed 3 bases and J 4 bases; nucleotides not matched to a gene: 11. Germline V gene data show CDR1 as SQVTM and CDR2 as ANQGSEA. The CDR3 is 16 residues long. The CDR3 DNA reads TGCAGCGTTGATCGGTCCGCTAGCGGGTTTTACAATGAGCAGTTCTTC. Its translation: CSVDRSASGFYNEQFF.

The rearrangement links TRBV28 to TRBJ1-2; no firm D call. This CDR3 has 17 residues. CDR1 and CDR2 from the germline V gene are MDHEN and SYDVKM. V gave up 2 bases and J gave up 0 bases, with 16 bases separating them. CDR3 loop: CASSLRVDYLANYGYTF. The CDR3, as DNA: TGTGCCAGCAGTTTAAGAGTCGATTATCTAGCTAACTATGGCTACACCTTC.

This CDR3 is CASSLMRDEQYF. The CDR3 region has the DNA TGTGCCAGCAGCTTGATGAGGGACGAGCAGTACTTC. The rearrangement links TRBV5-5 to TRBJ2-7, with a possible D match to TRBD2 (5 bases). V was pared by 1 base and J by 5 bases, with 7 bases between. CDR1 and CDR2 from the germline V gene are SGHKS and YYEKEE (reference sequence). CDR3 size: 12 residues.

The chain combines TRBV12-5 with TRBJ2-2; 9 positions match TRBD1. Germline CDR1 is LGHNT and CDR2 is FRNRAP. The CDR3 is 15 amino acids. The trim removed 2 bases at V and 6 bases at J, leaving 4 bases unmatched. In DNA form, the CDR3 reads TGTGCTAGTGGTTTGATAGACAGGGGGGCCGGGGAGCTGTTTTTT. Protein sequence: CASGLIDRGAGELFF.

J is TRBJ2-7 and V is TRBV28; 7 positions agree with TRBD2. The CDR3 runs 16 residues. V was clipped by 3 bases and J by 3 bases; unmatched bases: 11. In germline, CDR1 is MDHEN, CDR2 SYDVKM. In DNA form, the CDR3 reads TGTGCCAGCAGTTTTCCCGCAGAGGGAGGGGACTACGAGCAGTACTTC. Translation: CASSFPAEGGDYEQYF.